This is a list of T cell receptor beta chains from one sample in a study of cytomegalovirus exposure and HLA in healthy donors. The protocol was immunoSEQ multiplex PCR, while the TCRdb copy is restricted to in-frame clones and leaves out a portion. The table lists around 190,000 clones, 60% to 85% of them singletons, with 1.5% to 2% in the top ten. The sequencing sample was made of PBMCs. All receptors derive from a woman aged 18-29 years in good health and CMV-seronegative. The CDR3 runs from the conserved cysteine through the conserved F or W. The D gene is left open where the match is weak. Only part of the rows carry a size: once, few, many, or a class if the clone is expanded.

J: TRBJ2-2; size: -; D: TRBD2; V: TRBV5-1; CDR3: CASSSLAGGPDTGELFF; DNA: TGCGCCAGCAGCTCCCTAGCGGGAGGGCCGGACACCGGGGAGCTGTTTTTT
J: TRBJ2-3; size: -; D: TRBD2; V: TRBV10-3; CDR3: CAISGAGESTDTQYF; DNA: TGTGCCATCAGCGGAGCGGGGGAGAGCACAGATACGCAGTATTTT
J: TRBJ2-1; size: -; D: TRBD2; V: TRBV7-2; CDR3: CASSLGTSGYNEQFF; DNA: TGTGCCAGCAGCTTAGGGACTAGCGGGTACAATGAGCAGTTCTTC
J: TRBJ1-6; size: -; D: -; V: TRBV2; CDR3: CASRGQALHF; DNA: TGTGCCAGCAGGGGCCAGGCCCTCCACTTT
J: TRBJ2-3; size: once; D: -; V: TRBV6-1; CDR3: CASSEGAYTQYF; DNA: TGTGCCAGCAGTGAAGGAGCTTATACGCAGTATTTT
J: TRBJ1-1; size: -; D: TRBD1; V: TRBV5-1; CDR3: CASRPKQGADTEAFF; DNA: TGCGCCAGCAGGCCGAAACAGGGGGCGGACACTGAAGCTTTCTTT
J: TRBJ2-3; size: -; D: TRBD1; V: TRBV4-3; CDR3: CASSQEHRGGTDTQYF; DNA: TGCGCCAGCAGCCAAGAACACAGGGGAGGCACAGATACGCAGTATTTT
J: TRBJ2-3; size: -; D: TRBD2; V: TRBV29-1; CDR3: CSVEETSGRGGYF; DNA: TGCAGCGTTGAAGAGACTAGCGGGAGAGGGGGGTATTTT
J: TRBJ1-2; size: once; D: -; V: TRBV27; CDR3: CASSFGTNYGYTF; DNA: TGTGCCAGCAGTTTCGGGACTAACTATGGCTACACCTTC
J: TRBJ2-5; size: -; D: -; V: TRBV11-1; CDR3: CASSAGGAQYF; DNA: TGTGCCAGCAGCGCAGGCGGGGCCCAGTACTTC
J: TRBJ1-4; size: few; D: -; V: TRBV9; CDR3: CASSEGGNNEKLFF; DNA: TGTGCCAGCAGCGAGGGGGGGAACAATGAAAAACTGTTTTTT
J: TRBJ1-2; size: -; D: TRBD1; V: TRBV6-1; CDR3: CASSEALLGTGKSGYTF; DNA: TGTGCCAGCAGTGAAGCGCTTCTGGGGACAGGGAAGAGTGGCTACACCTTC
J: TRBJ2-7; size: -; D: -; V: TRBV7-9; CDR3: CASSLAGPRGREQYF; DNA: TGTGCCAGCAGCTTAGCAGGGCCGCGGGGTAGGGAGCAGTACTTC
J: TRBJ1-2; size: -; D: TRBD1; V: TRBV6-1; CDR3: CASTDRGRDGYTF; DNA: TGTGCCAGCACCGACAGGGGGCGTGATGGCTACACCTTC
J: TRBJ2-6; size: medium-sized; D: -; V: TRBV6-4; CDR3: CASSESPGANVLTF; DNA: TGTGCCAGCAGTGAAAGCCCCGGGGCCAACGTCCTGACTTTC
J: TRBJ2-2; size: -; D: -; V: TRBV28; CDR3: CASRAPSRGELFF; DNA: TGTGCCAGCAGGGCCCCGTCTCGAGGGGAGCTGTTTTTT
J: TRBJ2-2; size: -; D: TRBD2; V: TRBV7-6; CDR3: CASSHGLAGSGELFF; DNA: TGTGCCAGCAGCCATGGACTAGCGGGATCCGGGGAGCTGTTTTTT
J: TRBJ1-2; size: -; D: TRBD1; V: TRBV10-3; CDR3: CAIKPGQINYGYTF; DNA: TGTGCCATCAAACCGGGACAGATCAACTATGGCTACACCTTC
J: TRBJ2-7; size: -; D: -; V: TRBV5-4; CDR3: CASSSRISGSPTYEQYF; DNA: TGTGCCAGCAGCTCACGGATAAGTGGGAGCCCCACCTACGAGCAGTACTTC
J: TRBJ2-7; size: -; D: -; V: TRBV30; CDR3: CAWSVRQRLYEQYF; DNA: TGTGCCTGGAGTGTACGGCAGCGGCTCTACGAGCAGTACTTC
J: TRBJ1-5; size: -; D: -; V: TRBV9; CDR3: CASSVQGNQPQHF; DNA: TGTGCCAGCAGCGTACAGGGGAATCAGCCCCAGCATTTT
J: TRBJ2-1; size: -; D: TRBD2; V: TRBV5-4; CDR3: CASSVSSGGHNEQFF; DNA: TGTGCCAGCAGCGTGTCTAGCGGGGGCCACAATGAGCAGTTCTTC